This T cell receptor (beta chain) was sequenced in a study of human T cells and chemical hapten exposure. About the study: Sensitization used 2% DPC on approximately 2 cm by approximately 2 cm upper inner arm skin. Small discrepancies in pooled library volume mainly accounted for the varying TCR yields per sample. Enrolled patients were predominantly female and had alopecia areata, totalis or universalis.

V lost 3 bases and J lost 13, with 22 bases in between. The CDR3 covers 16 residues. Germline assignment: CDR1 KGHSH and CDR2 LQKENI. In its sample, this clonotype was seen many times. TCRdb ran MiXCR on the RACE reads and lists one entry per CDR3 protein. The sample contains roughly 71,000 distinct CDR3 sequences, over 8.5% of which appear only once. Regarding time point: patch test 3, about 24 weeks after DPC sensitization. The treatment was: therapeutic diphenylcyclopropenone sensitization with weekly scalp DPC. Prior to application of each patch test, blood was drawn. V and J are TRBV18 and TRBJ1-6, with a weak D call TRBD1 (5 bases). The sequencing used whole blood, collected in connection with sensitization to the hapten diphenylcyclopropenone (DPC). This TCR derives from a woman in her forties or fifties with alopecia areata. Some clones in this sample may be carry-over from other donors' samples. The CDR3, as DNA: TGTGCCAGCTCACCCCCGTCGGGACGGGATATTCGGCCCCTCCACTTT. Its translation: CASSPPSGRDIRPLHF. The complete variable domain, with remaining parts taken from reference TRBV18 and TRBJ1-6, reads NAGVMQNPRHLVRRRGQEARLRCSPMKGHSHVYWYRQLPEEGLKFMVYLQKENIIDESGMPKERFSAEFPKEGPSILRIQQVVRGDSAAYFCASSPPSGRDIRPLHFGNGTRLTVT.